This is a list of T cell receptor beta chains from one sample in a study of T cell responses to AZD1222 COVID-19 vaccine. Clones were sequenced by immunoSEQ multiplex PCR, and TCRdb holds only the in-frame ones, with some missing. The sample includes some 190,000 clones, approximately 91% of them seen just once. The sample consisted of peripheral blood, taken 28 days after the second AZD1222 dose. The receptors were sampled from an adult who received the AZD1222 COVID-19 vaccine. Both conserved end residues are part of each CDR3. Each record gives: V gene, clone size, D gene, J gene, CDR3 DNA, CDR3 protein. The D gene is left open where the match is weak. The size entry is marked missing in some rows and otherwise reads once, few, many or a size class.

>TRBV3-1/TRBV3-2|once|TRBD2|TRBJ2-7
TGTGCCAGCAGCCAAGATGGTTCTAGCGGGCGTTACGAGCAGTACTTC
CASSQDGSSGRYEQYF
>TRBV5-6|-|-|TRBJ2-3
TGTGCCAGCAGCTTGGGCGGGGTCACAGATACGCAGTATTTT
CASSLGGVTDTQYF
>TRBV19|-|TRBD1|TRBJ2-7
TGTGCCAGTAGTGGACGACAGGGAGCCTACGAGCAGTACTTC
CASSGRQGAYEQYF
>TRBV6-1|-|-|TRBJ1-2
TGTGCCAGCAGTGAAGGGAGGCAAACTCTCAGGGATCAGCGCTATGGCTACACCTTC
CASSEGRQTLRDQRYGYTF
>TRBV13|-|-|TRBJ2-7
TGTGCCAGCAGCTTACAGGGATTCGCCTTCGAGCAGTACTTC
CASSLQGFAFEQYF
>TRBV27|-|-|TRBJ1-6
TGTGCCAGCAGTGGGACACTCGGTGGGAATTCACCCCTCCACTTT
CASSGTLGGNSPLHF
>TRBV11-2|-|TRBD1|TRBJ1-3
TGTGCCAGCAGCCCGGGACAGGGAGGAAACACCATATATTTT
CASSPGQGGNTIYF
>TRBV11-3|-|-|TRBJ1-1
TGTGCCAGCAGCTTAGACACCAGCACTGAAGCTTTCTTT
CASSLDTSTEAFF
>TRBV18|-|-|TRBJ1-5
TGTGCCAGCTCACCACCGACTTCGGGGGGTCAGCCCCAGCATTTT
CASSPPTSGGQPQHF
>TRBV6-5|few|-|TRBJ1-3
TGTGCCAGCACCGGCCGTAAGGGTCGCGGAAACACCATATATTTT
CASTGRKGRGNTIYF
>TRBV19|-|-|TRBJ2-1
TGTGCCAGTAGTACCCCCCAGGGGCGCAATGAGCAGTTCTTC
CASSTPQGRNEQFF
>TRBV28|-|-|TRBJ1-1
TGTGCCAGCAGCTTGACCAGCGGGTTAACGGGGACTGAAGCTTTCTTT
CASSLTSGLTGTEAFF
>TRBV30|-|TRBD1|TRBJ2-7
TGTGCCTGGACTCCCGGACAGGGGACCTACGAGCAGTACTTC
CAWTPGQGTYEQYF
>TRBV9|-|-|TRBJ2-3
TGTGCCAGCAGCGTAGCGGGCAGGGTTGGCACAGATACGCAGTATTTT
CASSVAGRVGTDTQYF
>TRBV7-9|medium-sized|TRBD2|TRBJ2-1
TGTGCCAGCAGCTTCCCGACTAGCGGGACCGATGAGCAGTTCTTC
CASSFPTSGTDEQFF
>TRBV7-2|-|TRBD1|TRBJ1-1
TGTGCCAGCAGCATCGGGACAGGGAGTCTAGCTTTCTTT
CASSIGTGSLAFF
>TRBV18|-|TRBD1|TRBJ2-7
TGTGCCAGCTCAACTCCGGGACAGGGGGCTTCCTACGAGCAGTACTTC
CASSTPGQGASYEQYF
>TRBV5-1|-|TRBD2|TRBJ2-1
TGCGCCAGCAGGACTACTAGCGGCACCTCCTACAATGAGCAGTTCTTC
CASRTTSGTSYNEQFF
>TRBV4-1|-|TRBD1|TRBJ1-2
TGCGCCAGCAGCCAAGTGGACAGGGAAGCCTATGGCTACACCTTC
CASSQVDREAYGYTF
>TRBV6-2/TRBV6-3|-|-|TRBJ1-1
-
CASSSSTGTNTEAFF
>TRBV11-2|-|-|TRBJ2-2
TGTGCCAGCAGAGGGCAGCGGCTGAGCGGGGAGCTGTTTTTT
CASRGQRLSGELFF
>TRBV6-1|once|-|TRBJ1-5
TGTGCCAGCAGTGACGTACGAAATCAGCCCCAGCATTTT
CASSDVRNQPQHF
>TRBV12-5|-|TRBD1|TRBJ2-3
TGTGCTAGTGGTTTGGCCCGGACAGGGCCCACAGATACGCAGTATTTT
CASGLARTGPTDTQYF
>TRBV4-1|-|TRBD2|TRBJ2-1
TGCGCCAGCAGCCAAGCAGTGACGGGGGGACTCTACAATGAGCAGTTCTTC
CASSQAVTGGLYNEQFF
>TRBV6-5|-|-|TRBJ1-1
TGTGCCAGCAGTTCCCCCGGGGTCCCTGAAGCTTTCTTT
CASSSPGVPEAFF